This entry is about one T cell receptor beta chain. This clonotype was counted between two and nine times. Its antigen is not yet known. No per-base quality is available; no much larger clone lies one base away. The data are from a study of blood T cells in healthy people across ages (dated by TCRdb to 2014 to 2015). Study-wide context: In model experiments, template switching captured roughly one uniquely barcoded TCR beta cDNA molecule for every two T cells. To avoid experimental bias, donors of different ages were spread randomly across the sequencing lanes. To track age-related changes in TCR beta repertoire diversity, the study relied on deep sequencing normalized with unique cDNA molecular identifiers. Two additional independent replicas of 1 million unique cDNA reads from the same blood draw were analyzed for two donors (one aged 18 to 30 and one aged 80 or older). Four age groups were formed from the donors: young (average roughly 16 years), middle-aged (around 37), aged (roughly 58) and long-lived (around 82). Paper-wide results and their limitations: Observed TCR beta diversity correlated strongly with the percentage of naive T cells measured by flow cytometry. The CMV infection status of donors was not known, potentially confounding age-related changes in expanded clonotypes. Conclusive comparison of naive and antigen-experienced compartments was prevented by the profiling of bulk unsorted PBMCs. The long-lived group showed more naive CD4+ T cells, fewer expanded clones and increased TCR diversity than the aged group, suggesting age selection. Estimates of total diversity from one million sequenced T cells were regarded as lower bounds and underestimates. As age increased, observed TCR beta diversity per million T cells dropped in a roughly linear way, and a significant reduction was already evident by age approximately 40.

For CDR1 and CDR2, the germline V gene (reference sequence) lists DFQATT and SNEGSKA. The CDR3 numbers 13 residues from cysteine through phenylalanine. CDR3 DNA only is kept here, 39 bases in frame from base 1. The V end loses 5 bases and the J end loses 3 bases, and a stretch of 13 bases separates them. The approximately 40 donors, aged about 6 to 100 years, were systemically healthy Caucasian individuals from Russia. Ten milliliters of peripheral blood were drawn from each donor into EDTA-treated Vacutainer tubes. Ficoll-Paque density-gradient centrifugation was used to isolate PBMCs, with at least 6.5 million per sample. Trizol reagent was used to extract total RNA from PBMCs, with at least 5.5 micrograms per sample. Naive CD45RAhigh/CD27high T cell percentages were measured by flow cytometry on a PBMC aliquot from every donor. Library preparation was by 5' RACE. The instrument given in TCRdb is Illumina HiSeq 2500. A second roughly 6 to 12 cycle PCR used a sample-barcoded 5' primer and a J-beta primer mix. Each TCR beta cDNA molecule received a unique molecular identifier from a template-switch 5' adaptor carrying 12 random nucleotides. Each sample yielded at least 2.5 million CDR3-containing paired-end reads. The Mint cDNA synthesis kit, primed by a TRBC-specific oligonucleotide, was used to synthesize first-strand cDNA from all RNA. Following uracil-DNA glycosylase treatment, a first 18-cycle PCR with universal primers M1SS and BC2_uni_R was performed on all cDNA. Under the source paper's analysis protocol: Each sample was normalized by randomly selecting 1 million high-quality reads, each carrying a distinct molecular identifier. Reads with shared molecular identifiers were discarded instead of being binned into consensus sequences. MiTCR, with a Q25 quality threshold and the strictest error-elimination algorithm, was used for CDR3 identification, clonotype clustering and error correction. A nonparametric unseen species model with Euler transformation was used to estimate lower-bound total TCR beta diversity. TCRdb applied fastp at Q25 and MiXCR to the public reads, then kept only in-frame beta chains. Entries that share a CDR3 protein sequence are merged under the most common genes and DNA. TCRdb, not the original authors, processed these V and J calls. This sample gives some 640,000 distinct CDR3 sequences in total; about 52% of them show up just once. 25% to 35% of the sample goes to the ten largest clones.

The sequence joins TRBV20-1 to TRBJ2-5; TRBD2 is a possible D gene, resting on 5 matching bases. The receptor was derived from a woman in her sixties or seventies in good health. What was sequenced was blood. The sequenced DNA: TGCAGTGCTCGCGGGCAATACGAAGAGACCCAGTACTTC. The resulting protein is CSARGQYEETQYF.